A selection of T cell receptor beta chains follows, all from one sample in a study of T cells in Graves' hyperthyroidism and ophthalmopathy. MiXCR was run by TCRdb on the multiplex PCR reads, yielding one entry per CDR3 protein. The sample consists of 650,000 to 750,000 distinct CDR3 sequences, about 14% of them appearing once. What was sequenced was blood. The receptors derive from a woman aged 18-30 years with Graves' hyperthyroidism. Each CDR3 is given with its conserved first and last residue. The D gene is left open where the match is weak. Clone size appears in some rows only: once, few, many, or a class for an expanded clone.

V gene,D gene,J gene,clone size,CDR3 DNA,CDR3 protein
TRBV7-6,TRBD1,TRBJ2-1,NA,TGTGCCAGCAGCCGAGGACAGGGGGCTCCCAATGAGCAGTTCTTC,CASSRGQGAPNEQFF
TRBV19,NA,TRBJ1-5,NA,TGTGCCAGTAGTATGCCAGATCAGCCCCAGCATTTT,CASSMPDQPQHF
TRBV28,TRBD2,TRBJ2-3,many,TGTGCCAGCGGTTTAGCGGGGTACACAGATACGCAGTATTTT,CASGLAGYTDTQYF
TRBV7-9,NA,TRBJ2-5,NA,TGTGCCAGCAGGCGAACAGACGAGACCCAGTACTTC,CASRRTDETQYF
TRBV19,TRBD2,TRBJ2-1,few,TGTGCCAGTACTAGCGGCGATGAGCAGTTCTTC,CASTSGDEQFF
TRBV7-8,NA,TRBJ2-1,NA,TGTGCCAGCAGCCAGAATCGGGAGCTGACCTACAATGAGCAGTTCTTC,CASSQNRELTYNEQFF
TRBV7-9,NA,TRBJ2-3,many,TGTGCCAGCAGCTACCCGTGGGGGCAGTATTTT,CASSYPWGQYF
TRBV7-3,NA,TRBJ2-1,many,TGTGCCAGCAGCACATCCGGGTACAATGAGCAGTTCTTC,CASSTSGYNEQFF
TRBV28,NA,TRBJ1-6,NA,TGTGCCAGCAGTTCCCAAATCGTTCAGCTCGCCCTCCACTTT,CASSSQIVQLALHF
TRBV25-1,TRBD2,TRBJ2-7,few,TGTGCCAGCAGTGAATGGTCTAGCGGGTCCTACGAGCAGTACTTC,CASSEWSSGSYEQYF
TRBV7-3,NA,TRBJ2-1,many,TGTGCCAGCAGCATAAGGCACCTTTTTTACAATGAGCAGTTCTTC,CASSIRHLFYNEQFF
TRBV20-1,NA,TRBJ2-3,NA,TGCAGTGCTAGACACCATTGGGGTACGCAGTATTTT,CSARHHWGTQYF
TRBV7-9,NA,TRBJ1-2,NA,TGTGCCAGCAGCCTAAGCGGGGCCAGGGATGGCTACACCTTC,CASSLSGARDGYTF
TRBV4-1,NA,TRBJ2-7,few,TGCGCCAGCAGCCAATGGGGGGGCAGGGGGCAATACGAGCAGTACTTC,CASSQWGGRGQYEQYF
TRBV7-9,NA,TRBJ2-7,many,TGTGCCAGCAGCTTAGACCTCGTCCGAGGAGGCTCCTACGAGCAGTACTTC,CASSLDLVRGGSYEQYF
TRBV20-1,NA,TRBJ2-7,many,TGCAGTGCTAGAGCAGCTTCCTACGAGCAGTACTTC,CSARAASYEQYF
TRBV7-9,NA,TRBJ1-2,many,TGTGCCAGCAGCCTGCCCCCATACACGGATGGCTACACCTTC,CASSLPPYTDGYTF
TRBV6-1,TRBD2,TRBJ2-1,many,TGTGCCAGCAGTGAACTAGCGGGCGAGAGTCTCTACAATGAGCAGTTCTTC,CASSELAGESLYNEQFF
TRBV5-5,TRBD2,TRBJ2-6,NA,TGTGCCAGCAGCGCTTCGGGGAGGGTAGGACAATCTGGGGCCAACGTCCTGACTTTC,CASSASGRVGQSGANVLTF
TRBV28,NA,TRBJ2-1,few,TGTGCCAGCAGTTTACAATCTAGATACAATGAGCAGTTCTTC,CASSLQSRYNEQFF